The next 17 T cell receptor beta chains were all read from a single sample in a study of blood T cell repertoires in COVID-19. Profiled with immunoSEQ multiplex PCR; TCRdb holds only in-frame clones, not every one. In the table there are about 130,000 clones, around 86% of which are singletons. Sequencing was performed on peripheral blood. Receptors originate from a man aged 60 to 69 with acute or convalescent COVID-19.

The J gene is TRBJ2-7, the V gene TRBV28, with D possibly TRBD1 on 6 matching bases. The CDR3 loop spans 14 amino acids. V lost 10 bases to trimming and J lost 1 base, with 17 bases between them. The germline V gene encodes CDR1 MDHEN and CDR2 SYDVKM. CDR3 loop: CATSWTDGSYEQYF. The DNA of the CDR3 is TGTGCCACGTCCTGGACAGATGGTTCCTACGAGCAGTACTTC.

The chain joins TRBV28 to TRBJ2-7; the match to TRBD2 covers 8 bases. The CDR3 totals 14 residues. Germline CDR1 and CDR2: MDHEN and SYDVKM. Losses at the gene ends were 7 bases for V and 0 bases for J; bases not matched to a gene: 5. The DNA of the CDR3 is TGTGCCAGCACCGGCGGGGGGAGCTCCTACGAGCAGTACTTC. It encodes CASTGGGSSYEQYF.

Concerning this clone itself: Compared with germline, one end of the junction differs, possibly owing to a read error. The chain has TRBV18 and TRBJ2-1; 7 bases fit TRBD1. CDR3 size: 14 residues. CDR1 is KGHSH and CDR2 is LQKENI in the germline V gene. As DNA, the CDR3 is TGTGCCAGCACACCCCGGGACAGCTACAATGAGCAGTTCTTC. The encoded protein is CASTPRDSYNEQFF.

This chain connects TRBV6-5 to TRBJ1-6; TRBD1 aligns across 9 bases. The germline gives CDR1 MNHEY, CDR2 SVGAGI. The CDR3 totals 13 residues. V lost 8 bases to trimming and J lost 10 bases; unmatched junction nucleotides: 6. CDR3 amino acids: CASAGTGISPLHF. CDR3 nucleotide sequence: TGTGCCAGCGCTGGGACAGGGATATCACCCCTCCACTTT.

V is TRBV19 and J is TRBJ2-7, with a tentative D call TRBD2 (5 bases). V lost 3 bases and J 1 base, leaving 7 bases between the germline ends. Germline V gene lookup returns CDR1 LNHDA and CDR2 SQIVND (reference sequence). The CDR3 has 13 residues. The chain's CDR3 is CASSIERSYEQYF. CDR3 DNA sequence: TGTGCCAGTAGTATTGAGCGGTCCTACGAGCAGTACTTC. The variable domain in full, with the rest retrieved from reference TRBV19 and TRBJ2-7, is DGGITQSPKYLFRKEGQNVTLSCEQNLNHDAMYWYRQDPGQGLRLIYYSQIVNDFQKGDIAEGYSVSREKKESFPLTVTSAQKNPTAFYLCASSIERSYEQYFGPGTRLTVT.

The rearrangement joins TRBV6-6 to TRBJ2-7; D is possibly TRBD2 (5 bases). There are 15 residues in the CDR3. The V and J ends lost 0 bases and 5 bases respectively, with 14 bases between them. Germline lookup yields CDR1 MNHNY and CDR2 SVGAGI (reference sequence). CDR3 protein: CASSYSLRGSDEQYF. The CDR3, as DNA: TGTGCCAGCAGTTACTCCCTCCGAGGGTCGGACGAGCAGTACTTC.

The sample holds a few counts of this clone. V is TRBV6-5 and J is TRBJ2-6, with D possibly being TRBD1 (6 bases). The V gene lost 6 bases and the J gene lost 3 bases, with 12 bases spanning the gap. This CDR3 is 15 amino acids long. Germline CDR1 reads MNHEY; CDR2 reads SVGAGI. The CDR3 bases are TGTGCCAGCAGACAGGGTTCGGGTGGGGCCAACGTCCTGACTTTC. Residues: CASRQGSGGANVLTF.

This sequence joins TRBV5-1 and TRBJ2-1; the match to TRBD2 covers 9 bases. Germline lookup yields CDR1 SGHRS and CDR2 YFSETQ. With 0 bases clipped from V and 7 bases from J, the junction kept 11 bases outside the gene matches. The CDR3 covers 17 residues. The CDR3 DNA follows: TGCGCCAGCAGCTTGGCCCGGCGGGAGGGCATGGGGAATGAGCAGTTCTTC. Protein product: CASSLARREGMGNEQFF.

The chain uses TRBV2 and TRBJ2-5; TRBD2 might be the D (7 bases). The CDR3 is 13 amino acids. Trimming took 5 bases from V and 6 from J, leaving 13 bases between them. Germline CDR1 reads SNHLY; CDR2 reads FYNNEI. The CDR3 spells CASSFYGGQTQYF. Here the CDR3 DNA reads TGTGCCAGCAGTTTCTACGGGGGGCAGACCCAGTACTTC.

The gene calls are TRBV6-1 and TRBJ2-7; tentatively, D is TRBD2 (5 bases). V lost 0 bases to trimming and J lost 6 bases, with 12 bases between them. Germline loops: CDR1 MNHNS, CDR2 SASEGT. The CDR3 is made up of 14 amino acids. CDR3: CASSEAQAAREQYF. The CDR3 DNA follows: TGTGCCAGCAGTGAAGCACAAGCGGCGCGCGAGCAGTACTTC.

CDR3 sequence reads: CASSPSSFSGNTIYF. DNA of the CDR3: TGTGCCAGCTCACCCTCCTCCTTCTCTGGAAACACCATATATTTT. The rearrangement joins TRBV18 to TRBJ1-3; D is ambiguous. The V end lost 3 bases, the J end lost 0 bases, and 9 bases lay between the germline ends. Germline values: CDR1 KGHSH, CDR2 LQKENI. CDR3 length: 15 residues. The variable domain in full, completed from reference TRBV18 and TRBJ1-3, reads NAGVMQNPRHLVRRRGQEARLRCSPMKGHSHVYWYRQLPEEGLKFMVYLQKENIIDESGMPKERFSAEFPKEGPSILRIQQVVRGDSAAYFCASSPSSFSGNTIYFGEGSWLTVV.

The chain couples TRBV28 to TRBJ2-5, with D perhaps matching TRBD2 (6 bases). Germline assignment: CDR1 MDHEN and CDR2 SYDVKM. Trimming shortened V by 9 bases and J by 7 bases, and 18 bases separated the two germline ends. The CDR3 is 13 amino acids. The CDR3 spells CASRRDSVSTQYF. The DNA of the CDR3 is TGTGCCAGTCGAAGGGACTCTGTCTCGACCCAGTACTTC.

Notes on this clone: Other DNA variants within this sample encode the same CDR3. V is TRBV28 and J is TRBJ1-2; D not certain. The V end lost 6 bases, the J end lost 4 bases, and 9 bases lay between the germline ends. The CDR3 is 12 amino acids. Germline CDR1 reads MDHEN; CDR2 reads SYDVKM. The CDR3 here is CASSPGVYGYTF. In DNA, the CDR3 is TGTGCCAGCAGCCCGGGTGTCTATGGCTACACCTTC.

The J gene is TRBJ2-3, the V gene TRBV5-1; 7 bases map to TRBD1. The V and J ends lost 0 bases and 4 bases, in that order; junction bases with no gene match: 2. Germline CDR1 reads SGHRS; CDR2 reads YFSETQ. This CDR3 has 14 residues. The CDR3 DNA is TGCGCCAGCAGCTTGGGAGGACAGGCAGATACGCAGTATTTT. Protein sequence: CASSLGGQADTQYF.

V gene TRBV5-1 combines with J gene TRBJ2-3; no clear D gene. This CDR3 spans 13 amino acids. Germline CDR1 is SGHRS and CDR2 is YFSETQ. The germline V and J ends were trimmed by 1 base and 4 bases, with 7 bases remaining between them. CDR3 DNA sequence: TGCGCCAGCAGCTTGATATTTGCAGATACGCAGTATTTT. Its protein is CASSLIFADTQYF.

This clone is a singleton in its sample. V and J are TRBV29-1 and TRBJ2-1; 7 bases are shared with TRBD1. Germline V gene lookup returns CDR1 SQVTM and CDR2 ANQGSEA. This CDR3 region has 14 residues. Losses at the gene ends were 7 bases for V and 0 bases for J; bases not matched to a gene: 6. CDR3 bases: TGCAGCGCTGTACAGGGGAGCTCCTACAATGAGCAGTTCTTC. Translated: CSAVQGSSYNEQFF.

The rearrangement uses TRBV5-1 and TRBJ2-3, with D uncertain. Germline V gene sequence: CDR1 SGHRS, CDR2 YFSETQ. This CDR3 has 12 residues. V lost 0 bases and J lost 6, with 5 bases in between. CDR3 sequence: CASSLGGDTQYF. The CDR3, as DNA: TGCGCCAGCAGCTTGGGTGGCGATACGCAGTATTTT. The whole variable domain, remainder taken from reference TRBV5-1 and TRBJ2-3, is KAGVTQTPRYLIKTRGQQVTLSCSPISGHRSVSWYQQTPGQGLQFLFEYFSETQRNKGNFPGRFSGRQFSNSRSEMNVSTLELGDSALYLCASSLGGDTQYFGPGTRLTVL.